These T cell receptor beta chains were read from a single sample in a study of cytomegalovirus exposure and HLA in healthy donors. The method was immunoSEQ multiplex PCR; TCRdb's version includes in-frame clones alone and lacks a portion of them. In the table there are some 74,000 clones, 65% to 80% of which are singletons. Sequencing was performed on PBMCs. These receptors were collected from a man aged 40-49 years in good health and CMV-seropositive. Both conserved end residues are part of each CDR3.

V: TRBV5-6; CDR3: CASSSYAGTERSYEQYF
V: TRBV7-3; CDR3: CASSPAGEGGYTF
V: TRBV14; CDR3: CASSQDRRRGYEQYF
V: TRBV5-8; CDR3: CASTSKNRAYEQYF
V: TRBV7-2; CDR3: CASSLLQLITGELFF
V: TRBV6-6; CDR3: CASSHGPSYEQYF
V: TRBV6-5; CDR3: CASSPTGFNTIYF
V: TRBV5-4; CDR3: CASSEDLQETQYF
V: TRBV4-2; CDR3: CASSQDKEELYGYTF
V: TRBV28; CDR3: CASSLGGGIPYEQYF
V: TRBV5-4; CDR3: CASSLDTVSGNTIYF
V: TRBV5-4; CDR3: CASSSTGASPYGYTF
V: TRBV2; CDR3: CASKTDRVPYEQYF
V: TRBV18; CDR3: CASSPLQGRTEAFF
V: TRBV18; CDR3: CASSPRNGDGYTF
V: TRBV7-2; CDR3: CASSLYEGLPYEQYF
V: TRBV5-6; CDR3: CASSVVNYEQYF
V: TRBV6-5; CDR3: CASSYRGNSGNTIYF
V: TRBV7-3; CDR3: CASSPAGVAGEQFF
V: TRBV7-2; CDR3: CASSFGTSANTQYF
V: TRBV18; CDR3: CASLFQGRPETQYF
V: TRBV18; CDR3: CASSPGQVGNTIYF
V: TRBV11-3; CDR3: CASTRGGYTEAFF
V: TRBV7-9; CDR3: CASSLGGQGNEKLFF
V: TRBV7-8; CDR3: CASSLVQGTFEKLFF
V: TRBV4-1; CDR3: CASSQDHAGVTNEKLFF
V: TRBV6-1; CDR3: CASSEYHSDTQYF
V: TRBV7-2; CDR3: CASSFRQAGQPQHF
V: TRBV6-6; CDR3: CASSQGQGFYEQYF
V: TRBV15; CDR3: CATSSGRAGMNTEAFF
V: TRBV29-1; CDR3: CSAADIFNGELFF
V: TRBV6-5; CDR3: CASSSPWNTEAFF
V: TRBV7-9; CDR3: CARGRQGNGYTF
V: TRBV7-9; CDR3: CASRKGAEETQYF
V: TRBV29-1; CDR3: CSVGGGLENTEAFF
V: TRBV7-9; CDR3: CASSLDGIAKNIQYF
V: TRBV7-9; CDR3: CASSLVSGGWRNSPLHF
V: TRBV4-1; CDR3: CASSRGQGYNSPLHF
V: TRBV19; CDR3: CASSADREDHGYTF
V: TRBV7-3; CDR3: CASRAGTSSVTQYF
V: TRBV4-1; CDR3: CASSQPIVHVNYGYTF
V: TRBV16; CDR3: CASSHAGGRYEQYF
V: TRBV10-3; CDR3: CATTGVGDIEAFF
V: TRBV13; CDR3: CASSSNTGTGGAVGPYEQYF
V: TRBV19; CDR3: CASTPGDRGLNQPQHF
V: TRBV5-6; CDR3: CASSRFDRGTSREQYF
V: TRBV6-1; CDR3: CASSSKTGNQPQHF
V: TRBV5-1; CDR3: CASSLISGGDQPQHF